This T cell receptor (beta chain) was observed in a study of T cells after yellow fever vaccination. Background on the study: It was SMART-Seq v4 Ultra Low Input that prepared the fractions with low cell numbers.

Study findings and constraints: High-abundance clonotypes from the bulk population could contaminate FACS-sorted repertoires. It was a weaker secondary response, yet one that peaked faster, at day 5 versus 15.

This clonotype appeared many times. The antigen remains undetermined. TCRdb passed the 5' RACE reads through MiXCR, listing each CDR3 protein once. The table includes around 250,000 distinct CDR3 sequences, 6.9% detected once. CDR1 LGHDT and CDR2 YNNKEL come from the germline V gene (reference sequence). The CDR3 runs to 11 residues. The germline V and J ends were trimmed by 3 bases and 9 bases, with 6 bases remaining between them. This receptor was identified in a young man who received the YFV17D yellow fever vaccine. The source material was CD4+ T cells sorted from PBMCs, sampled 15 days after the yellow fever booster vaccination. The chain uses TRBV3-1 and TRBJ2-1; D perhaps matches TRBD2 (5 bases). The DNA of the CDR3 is TGTGCCAGCAGCCACGGACTTGAGCAGTTCTTC. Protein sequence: CASSHGLEQFF.